The 11 T cell receptor beta chains below all came from one sample that was sequenced in a study of blood T cells in healthy people across ages. With a J-beta primer mix and a sample-barcoded 5' primer, a second PCR ran about 6 to 11 cycles. Each CDR3 protein is one row after TCRdb ran MiXCR on the 5' RACE reads. The sample carries 500,000 to 700,000 distinct CDR3 sequences, about 30% recorded once. Sequenced sample: blood. The receptors were sampled from a woman older than 75 in good health.

This clonotype occurred a few times. The CDR3 DNA reads TGCAGTGCTTACACACAGGGTAGTAATGAAAAACTGTTTTTT. This gives the protein CSAYTQGSNEKLFF. The J gene is TRBJ1-4, the V gene TRBV20-1; D is perhaps TRBD1 (6 bases). This CDR3 is built from 14 residues. Per the germline V gene, CDR1 is DFQATT and CDR2 is SNEGSKA (reference sequence). With 5 bases removed from V and 4 bases from J, the gap between germline ends came to 14 bases.

On this clonotype itself: A much larger clone differs by one base, so this may be a read error. The rearrangement links TRBV20-1 to TRBJ1-2; TRBD1 aligns across 8 bases. The germline gives CDR1 DFQATT, CDR2 SNEGSKA (reference sequence). The CDR3 covers 17 residues. The chain's CDR3 is CSARSPTQGASNHGYTF. The CDR3 DNA follows: TGCAGTGCTAGATCCCCGACGCAGGGGGCCTCTAACCATGGCTACACCTTC.

On this clonotype itself: A read error may produce the germline difference seen at one junction end. The DNA for the CDR3 is TGTACCAGCAGCGAGGGACAGGGGGCCTATGGCTACACCTTC. Translation: CTSSEGQGAYGYTF. The rearrangement links TRBV9 to TRBJ1-2, with TRBD1 identical over 12 bases. Germline lookup yields CDR1 SGDLS and CDR2 YYNGEE. This CDR3 comprises 14 residues.

The table lists this clonotype with many counts. The rearrangement joins TRBV12-3 or TRBV12-4 to TRBJ2-7, with 7 bases identical to TRBD1. This CDR3 comprises 14 residues. After removal of 5 bases from V and 2 bases from J, the junction contained 6 bases not matched to a gene. The CDR3 here is CASSTTGTAYEQYF. CDR3 bases: TGTGCCAGCAGTACCACCGGGACAGCCTACGAGCAGTACTTC.

This clonotype has ten or more counts. The chain couples TRBV3-1 to TRBJ1-2, with unresolved D. CDR3 size: 13 residues. Trimming cost V 0 bases and J 7 bases, with 9 bases left between them. From germline, CDR1 is LGHDT and CDR2 YNNKEL (reference sequence). CDR3 coding DNA: TGTGCCAGCAGCCAAGAAAGGTGGAGTGGCTACACCTTC. This translates into CASSQERWSGYTF.

This clonotype was detected ten times or more. The chain uses TRBV7-9 and TRBJ2-1, with 10 positions matching TRBD2. The CDR3 contains 15 residues. The V segment lost 5 bases and the J segment 8 bases; nucleotides outside the gene matches: 9. From germline, CDR1 is SEHNR and CDR2 FQNEAQ (reference sequence). The CDR3 region is CASSLAAGGQDEQFF. CDR3 coding DNA: TGTGCCAGCAGCCTGGCAGCGGGGGGGCAGGATGAGCAGTTCTTC. Combining the CDR3 with reference TRBV7-9 and TRBJ2-1 gives the whole variable domain DTGVSQNPRHKITKRGQNVTFRCDPISEHNRLYWYRQTLGQGPEFLTYFQNEAQLEKSRLLSDRFSAERPKGSFSTLEIQRTEQGDSAMYLCASSLAAGGQDEQFFGPGTRLTVL.

As for this clonotype: The final CDR3 position lacks the conserved phenylalanine or tryptophan, pointing to a likely read error. The chain employs TRBV5-1 and TRBJ1-6, with 8 positions matching TRBD1. The CDR3 length is 16 residues. V lost 2 bases and J lost 7; bases outside the gene matches: 8. Germline V gene data show CDR1 as SGHRS and CDR2 as YFSETQ. CDR3 amino acids: CASSFRTGRGNSPLHL. The CDR3 DNA reads as TGCGCCAGCAGCTTTCGGACAGGGAGGGGAAATTCACCCCTCCACTTG.

This clonotype has ten or more counts. This chain uses TRBV9 with TRBJ1-2; D not certain. CDR3 length equals 14 residues. The V end lost 4 bases, the J end lost 4 bases, and 14 bases lay between the germline ends. Looked up from germline, CDR1 is SGDLS and CDR2 is YYNGEE. CDR3 in amino acids: CASSPSRQVYGYTF. CDR3 nucleotide sequence: TGTGCCAGCAGCCCATCTCGGCAGGTCTATGGCTACACCTTC. The entire variable domain, with the rest obtained from reference TRBV9 and TRBJ1-2, is as follows: DSGVTQTPKHLITATGQRVTLRCSPRSGDLSVYWYQQSLDQGLQFLIQYYNGEERAKGNILERFSAQQFPDLHSELNLSSLELGDSALYFCASSPSRQVYGYTFGSGTRLTVV.

As regards this clonotype: This CDR3 is missing its conserved last phenylalanine or tryptophan, likely due to a read error. The chain employs TRBV7-9 and TRBJ1-4, with TRBD1 matching over 9 bases. Germline loops: CDR1 SEHNR, CDR2 FQNEAQ (reference sequence). V was clipped by 5 bases and J by 8 bases; unmatched bases: 6. The CDR3 has 14 residues. The CDR3 sequence is CASSITGGEEKLFL. The CDR3 DNA follows: TGTGCCAGCAGCATTACAGGGGGCGAAGAAAAACTGTTTTTG.

A note on this clonotype: This may arise from a read error, as a much more abundant clone is one base away. V usage is TRBV15 and J usage is TRBJ1-6, with D perhaps matching TRBD1 (6 bases). This CDR3 region has 13 residues. The V gene's germline CDR1 is LNHNV and CDR2 YYDKDF (reference sequence). Trimming stripped 4 bases from V and 11 bases from J, with 12 bases between. CDR3 sequence reads: CATSNTGSPPLHF. CDR3 DNA sequence: TGTGCCACCAGCAATACAGGGAGTCCACCCCTCCACTTT.

The rearrangement links TRBV24-1 to TRBJ1-1; D call uncertain. Germline CDR1 and CDR2: KGHDR and SFDVKD. The V gene lost 0 bases and the J gene lost 6 bases, with 7 bases spanning the gap. CDR3 size: 13 residues. The CDR3 is CATSDLHSAEAFF. In nucleotides, the CDR3 is TGTGCCACCAGTGATTTGCATTCCGCTGAAGCTTTCTTT.